Below, one T cell receptor (beta chain) is given with its context. No antigen is known for it. The repertoire was sequenced with immunoSEQ multiplex PCR; TCRdb's copy has only in-frame clones and lacks some. The sample has around 150,000 clones, roughly 90% seen once. V shed 9 bases and J shed 5 bases, with 22 bases lying between them. Germline V gives CDR1 MDHEN, CDR2 SYDVKM. There are 15 residues in the CDR3. This specimen comes from a study of T cell responses to AZD1222 COVID-19 vaccine. Study-wide results and limits: Spike-specific TCR breadth and depth both grew after two AZD1222 doses. Of spike-specific TCRs, nearly half reportedly target regions left unmutated in variants.

This chain links TRBV28 with TRBJ1-1; tentatively, D is TRBD1 (5 bases). The material sequenced was peripheral blood, taken 28 days after the second AZD1222 dose. This receptor was identified in an adult who received the AZD1222 COVID-19 vaccine. The CDR3 sequence: CASASGRDLWTEAFF. CDR3 bases: TGTGCCAGTGCAAGTGGAAGGGACCTTTGGACTGAAGCTTTCTTT.